One and the same sample provided the 16 T cell receptor beta chains below, sequenced in a study of T cell responses to AZD1222 COVID-19 vaccine. Libraries were prepared by immunoSEQ multiplex PCR; TCRdb keeps only in-frame clonotypes and omits some of them. Of under 110,000 clones listed, under 90% are singletons. Sequenced here: peripheral blood, sampled on day 0 of AZD1222 vaccination. The receptors derive from an adult in good health.

The chain couples TRBV12-3 or TRBV12-4 to TRBJ2-1, with unresolved D. Trimming stripped 3 bases from V and 4 bases from J, with 7 bases between. The CDR3 consists of 13 residues. The CDR3 sequence: CASSFRAYNEQFF. The CDR3 nucleotides are TGTGCCAGCAGTTTTAGGGCGTACAATGAGCAGTTCTTC.

V usage is TRBV28 and J usage is TRBJ1-4, with 12 bases that match TRBD1. The CDR3 has 17 residues. Germline CDR1 reads MDHEN; CDR2 reads SYDVKM. Trimming removed 5 bases from V and 0 bases from J; junction bases left unmatched: 4. CDR3 nucleotides: TGTGCCAGCAGTGGGGGACAGGGGGCGGCAACTAATGAAAAACTGTTTTTT. Protein product: CASSGGQGAATNEKLFF.

The chain links TRBV6-5 to TRBJ1-1, with D hard to call. Germline-derived CDR1 and CDR2 are MNHEY and SVGAGI. Deletions cut 5 bases from V and 0 bases from J, with 7 bases between. CDR3 length: 13 residues. The CDR3 here is CASSSPVNTEAFF. The CDR3 nucleotides are TGTGCCAGCAGTAGCCCAGTGAACACTGAAGCTTTCTTT.

The chain links TRBV11-3 to TRBJ2-7; D is ambiguous. Germline values: CDR1 SGHNT, CDR2 YENEEA. The CDR3 length is 13 residues. V lost 4 bases and J 1 base, leaving 8 bases between the germline ends. This chain's CDR3 is CASSSGPSYEQYF. In DNA form, the CDR3 reads TGTGCCAGCAGCTCAGGACCGTCCTACGAGCAGTACTTC.

The V gene is TRBV6-1, the J gene TRBJ1-1; D not certain. Trimming removed 3 bases from V and 5 bases from J, with 10 bases in between. Germline V gene sequence: CDR1 MNHNS, CDR2 SASEGT. The CDR3 has 13 amino acids. CDR3 sequence (DNA): TGTGCCAGCAGTGACGGGAGGAGGACTGAAGCTTTCTTT. Its translation: CASSDGRRTEAFF.

The chain combines TRBV27 with TRBJ2-3; TRBD2 aligns across 9 bases. There are 15 residues in the CDR3. V was pared by 8 bases and J by 2 bases, with 8 bases of the junction left unmatched. Germline V gene sequence: CDR1 MNHEY, CDR2 SMNVEV (reference sequence). The CDR3 sequence: CASGGGTSYTDTQYF. In nucleotides, the CDR3 is TGTGCCAGCGGAGGTGGGACTAGCTACACAGATACGCAGTATTTT.

V usage is TRBV28 and J usage is TRBJ1-1; 12 nucleotides line up with TRBD1. The V segment lost 6 bases and the J segment 1 base; nucleotides outside the gene matches: 6. Per germline, CDR1 MDHEN and CDR2 SYDVKM. CDR3 length equals 16 residues. CDR3 protein: CASRGQGALRNTEAFF. Here the CDR3 DNA reads TGTGCCAGCAGGGGACAGGGGGCTCTTCGGAACACTGAAGCTTTCTTT.

The rearrangement joins TRBV28 to TRBJ1-2; 11 nucleotides agree with TRBD1. V lost 8 bases and J lost 8; bases outside the gene matches: 10. Germline lookup yields CDR1 MDHEN and CDR2 SYDVKM. The CDR3 runs 14 residues. CDR3 sequence reads: CASGGQGASWGYTF. In nucleotides, the CDR3 is TGTGCCAGCGGAGGACAGGGGGCTTCTTGGGGCTACACCTTC.

The chain uses TRBV3-1 (or the pseudogene TRBV3-2) and TRBJ2-2; 8 bases align to TRBD1. Trimming cost V 11 bases and J 5 bases; bases outside gene matches: 10. The CDR3 runs to 14 residues. The germline V gene encodes CDR1 LGHDT and CDR2 YNNKEL (reference sequence). In DNA form, the CDR3 reads TGTGCCGTTGGGGACAGGTCCCGAACCGGGGAGCTGTTTTTT. This translates into CAVGDRSRTGELFF.

This sequence joins TRBV11-2 and TRBJ1-2; D is uncertain. The CDR3 consists of 18 residues. Germline V lookup: CDR1 SGHAT, CDR2 FQNNGV. Between the trimmed V and J ends, which lost 1 base and 0 bases, there was a span of 18 bases. CDR3 loop: CASSLGLVGQTTNYGYTF. CDR3 in DNA: TGTGCCAGCAGCTTAGGTCTCGTAGGGCAGACTACTAACTATGGCTACACCTTC.

The chain couples TRBV5-6 to TRBJ2-2, with TRBD2 identical over 7 bases. Germline V gene data show CDR1 as SGHDT and CDR2 as YYEEEE. This CDR3 is built from 15 residues. V dropped 6 bases and J dropped 2; count of bases not matched to a gene: 7. CDR3 sequence reads: CASKSGGFNTGELFF. CDR3 coding DNA: TGTGCCAGCAAATCGGGGGGTTTCAACACCGGGGAGCTGTTTTTT. The entire variable domain, with the rest obtained from reference TRBV5-6 and TRBJ2-2, is as follows: DAGVTQSPTHLIKTRGQQVTLRCSPKSGHDTVSWYQQALGQGPQFIFQYYEEEERQRGNFPDRFSGHQFPNYSSELNVNALLLGDSALYLCASKSGGFNTGELFFGEGSRLTVL.

This clone appeared a few times. The chain employs TRBV4-1 and TRBJ2-3; TRBD2 matches at 7 bases. CDR3 length: 15 amino acids. Germline lookup yields CDR1 MGHRA and CDR2 YSYEKL. V was pared by 6 bases and J by 3 bases, with 9 bases of the junction left unmatched. The CDR3 DNA sequence: TGCGCCAGCAGGCCGGGACTACTAGCGACAGATACGCAGTATTTT. It is translated as CASRPGLLATDTQYF.

In DNA form, the CDR3 reads TGTGCCAGCAGCCCTAATCAGGGTCTCTGGAACACTGAAGCTTTCTTT. Translation gives CASSPNQGLWNTEAFF. The chain couples TRBV5-4 to TRBJ1-1; D is possibly TRBD1 (5 bases). Trimming stripped 4 bases from V and 1 base from J, with 17 bases between. CDR1 and CDR2 from the germline V gene are SGHNT and YYREEE (reference sequence). This CDR3 is built from 16 residues.

J is TRBJ2-3 and V is TRBV5-1; 10 bases align to TRBD2. Trimming removed 2 bases from V and 1 base from J; junction bases left unmatched: 4. The CDR3 has 16 residues. CDR1 is SGHRS, CDR2 YFSETQ, per germline. CDR3 sequence (DNA): TGCGCCAGCAGCTTACCCGGGACTAGCGGCACAGATACGCAGTATTTT. Translating gives CASSLPGTSGTDTQYF. Filled out from reference TRBV5-1 and TRBJ2-3, the complete variable domain reads KAGVTQTPRYLIKTRGQQVTLSCSPISGHRSVSWYQQTPGQGLQFLFEYFSETQRNKGNFPGRFSGRQFSNSRSEMNVSTLELGDSALYLCASSLPGTSGTDTQYFGPGTRLTVL.

The chain carries TRBV29-1 and TRBJ2-7; D unresolved. This CDR3 is 14 amino acids long. The V end lost 7 bases, the J end lost 0 bases, and 16 bases lay between the germline ends. The V gene's germline CDR1 is SQVTM and CDR2 ANQGSEA. The CDR3 loop reads CSADRRRSSYEQYF. As DNA, the CDR3 is TGCAGCGCCGACCGACGGCGTAGCTCCTACGAGCAGTACTTC.

The chain joins TRBV11-2 to TRBJ2-7; 8 bases line up with TRBD2. Germline CDR1 SGHAT, CDR2 FQNNGV. V shed 4 bases, J shed 6 bases, and the junction held 8 bases outside the gene matches. This CDR3 spans 14 amino acids. The CDR3 DNA sequence: TGTGCCAGCAGCTCCTTTGGGCGGGAGGTCGAGCAGTACTTC. It translates to CASSSFGREVEQYF.